This is a list of T cell receptor beta chains from one sample in a study of cytomegalovirus exposure and HLA in healthy donors. The table came from immunoSEQ multiplex PCR; TCRdb's copy has only in-frame clones and leaves some out. The data show fewer than 200,000 clones, around 90% seen once. The sequenced material came from PBMCs. The receptor set was obtained from a boy younger than 10 in good health and CMV-seronegative. Each CDR3 is given with its conserved first and last residue. The order of the fields is D gene, J gene, V gene, clone size, CDR3 protein, CDR3 DNA. D genes are given only for firm matches. Clone size is shown for a subset of rows, as once, few, many or a class of expanded clone.

- TRBJ1-1 TRBV11-2 - CASSLSGTEAFF TGTGCCAGCAGCTTATCAGGGACTGAAGCTTTCTTT
TRBD1 TRBJ1-1 TRBV5-1 - CASSLNQGVTEAFF TGCGCCAGCAGCTTGAATCAGGGGGTCACTGAAGCTTTCTTT
- TRBJ2-5 TRBV7-2 - CASSLGPPRGGGETQYF TGTGCCAGCAGCTTAGGTCCCCCCAGGGGAGGGGGGGAGACCCAGTACTTC
- TRBJ1-2 TRBV6-1 - CASDSFYGYTF TGTGCCAGTGACTCATTCTATGGCTACACCTTC
- TRBJ2-3 TRBV5-4 - CASSFSPGTTDTQYF TGTGCCAGCAGCTTTTCACCAGGAACCACAGATACGCAGTATTTT
- TRBJ2-4 TRBV6-1 few CASSPGLHIQYF TGTGCCAGCAGCCCGGGACTGCACATTCAGTACTTC
- TRBJ2-6 TRBV5-1 few CASSTQNSGANVLTF TGCGCCAGCAGCACACAGAACTCTGGGGCCAACGTCCTGACTTTC
- TRBJ1-1 TRBV19 few CASLDRMNTEAFF TGTGCCAGTCTGGACAGAATGAACACTGAAGCTTTCTTT
- TRBJ1-2 TRBV5-6 - CASSLATGLFYGYTF TGTGCCAGCAGCTTGGCGACAGGATTGTTCTATGGCTACACCTTC
- TRBJ2-7 TRBV28 - CASSAWGSTYERYF TGTGCCAGCAGTGCGTGGGGCTCAACCTACGAGCGGTACTTC
- TRBJ1-2 TRBV2 - CASREDTNYGYTF TGTGCCAGCAGGGAGGATACTAACTATGGCTACACCTTC